The 22 T cell receptor beta chains listed next were all sequenced from one sample in a study of T cells in Graves' hyperthyroidism and ophthalmopathy. RNA transcripts were the template for amplifying TCR beta CDR3 regions. A set of HTBI primers served as the primers for a first-round RT-PCR of the TCR CDR3. Each CDR3 protein gets one entry after TCRdb re-called the multiplex PCR reads with MiXCR. The sample lists around 400,000 distinct CDR3 sequences, 20% to 30% occurring once. The sequencing sample was made of blood. Source of these receptors: a man aged 45-65 years with Graves' hyperthyroidism.

The CDR3 sequence: CASSIMTGVPDTQYF. The CDR3, as DNA: TGTGCCAGTAGTATTATGACCGGCGTGCCAGATACGCAGTATTTT. The chain recombines TRBV19 with TRBJ2-3; D unresolved. Looked up from germline, CDR1 is LNHDA and CDR2 is SQIVND (reference sequence). The CDR3 length is 15 residues. Trimming took 3 bases from V and 4 from J, leaving 14 bases between them.

Turning to this clonotype: One end of the junction does not line up with germline, which may come from a read error. CDR3 DNA sequence: TGTGCCAGCAGTTCCCGAGGGACACAGAACACTGGAGCTTTCTTT. Amino acid sequence: CASSSRGTQNTGAFF. This chain connects TRBV28 to TRBJ1-1; possible D gene TRBD1, 6 bases. The CDR3 loop spans 15 amino acids. Per germline, CDR1 MDHEN and CDR2 SYDVKM.

J is TRBJ2-3 and V is TRBV28, with TRBD1 identical over 7 bases. The V gene's germline CDR1 is MDHEN and CDR2 SYDVKM. V was clipped by 6 bases and J by 4 bases; unmatched bases: 16. This CDR3 contains 17 residues. CDR3 nucleotides: TGTGCCAGCAGCCCGTCAGGGATCCAGGGGGTACCAGATACGCAGTATTTT. Translation gives CASSPSGIQGVPDTQYF.

This clonotype came up many times. The V and J genes are TRBV11-2 and TRBJ2-5, with 11 bases aligning to TRBD2. Germline values: CDR1 SGHAT, CDR2 FQNNGV. CDR3 length equals 16 residues. The J segment lost 5 bases and the V segment lost 0 bases, leaving 5 bases of the junction unmatched. The CDR3 DNA sequence: TGTGCCAGCAGCTTAGAACTAGCGGGAGCGGCGGAGACCCAGTACTTC. Translating gives CASSLELAGAAETQYF.

This clonotype was recorded a few times. The genes are TRBV11-2 and TRBJ2-7, with a possible D match to TRBD1 (5 bases). V lost 1 base to trimming and J lost 3 bases, with 16 bases between them. The CDR3 runs to 16 residues. CDR1 SGHAT and CDR2 FQNNGV come from the germline V gene. The CDR3 DNA reads as TGTGCCAGCAGCTTAGCCCCGGACAATCGTTACTACGAGCAGTACTTC. It encodes CASSLAPDNRYYEQYF.

V usage is TRBV29-1 and J usage is TRBJ2-3; perhaps D is TRBD1 or TRBD2 (5 bases each). V was pared by 3 bases and J by 2 bases, with 12 bases between. Per germline, CDR1 SQVTM and CDR2 ANQGSEA. The CDR3 totals 14 residues. The CDR3 spells CSVDSGRATDTQYF. CDR3 sequence (DNA): TGCAGCGTTGATTCGGGACGGGCCACAGATACGCAGTATTTT.

This clonotype was picked up many times. The chain uses TRBV28 and TRBJ2-1, with TRBD2 identical over 13 bases. The CDR3 has 15 amino acids. Germline V gene sequence: CDR1 MDHEN, CDR2 SYDVKM. Trimming removed 6 bases from V and 8 bases from J; junction bases left unmatched: 7. CDR3 in amino acids: CASRRTSGRLDEQFF. In DNA, the CDR3 is TGTGCCAGCAGACGGACTAGCGGGAGATTGGATGAGCAGTTCTTC.

This clonotype was counted a few times. V gene TRBV30 combines with J gene TRBJ1-5, with D perhaps matching TRBD1 (5 bases). Looked up from germline, CDR1 is GTSNPN and CDR2 is SVGIG (reference sequence). V was clipped by 5 bases and J by 6 bases, with 8 bases between them. The CDR3 totals 11 residues. The CDR3 spells CAWGTSQPQHF. The DNA for the CDR3 is TGTGCCTGGGGGACCAGTCAGCCCCAGCATTTT.

A note on this clonotype: Since a much larger clone is just one base distant, this may be a read error. This chain uses TRBV3-1 with TRBJ2-7; TRBD2 might be the D (7 bases). Trimming removed 5 bases from V and 0 bases from J, with 11 bases in between. The CDR3 runs to 14 residues. CDR1 and CDR2 (germline): LGHDT, YNNKEL (reference sequence). The CDR3 loop is CASSWGGPSYEQYF. The CDR3 DNA is TGTGCCAGCAGCTGGGGGGGGCCCTCCTACGAGCAGTACTTC.

The chain combines TRBV6-2 or TRBV6-3 with TRBJ1-4; 8 positions agree with TRBD1. Germline V gives CDR1 MNHEY, CDR2 SVGEGT. With 5 bases clipped from V and 8 bases from J, the junction kept 10 bases outside the gene matches. The CDR3 has 15 residues. CDR3 nucleotides: TGTGCCAGCAGTCTTCAACTGGGACAGGAAGAAAAACTGTTTTTT. The encoded protein is CASSLQLGQEEKLFF.

This clonotype was found a few times. The junction differs from germline at one of its ends, possibly a read error. The chain employs TRBV2 and TRBJ2-2; D is undetermined. Germline V CDR1 and CDR2: SNHLY, FYNNEI. CDR3 length: 15 amino acids. The CDR3: CASSGSDSITEELFF. Written as DNA, the CDR3 is TGTGCCAGCAGTGGATCCGACTCGATCACCGAGGAGCTGTTTTTT.

J is TRBJ2-1 and V is TRBV6-1, with D possibly being TRBD1 or TRBD2 (5 bases each). V dropped 5 bases and J dropped 10 bases, with 9 bases sitting between them. Germline lookup yields CDR1 MNHNS and CDR2 SASEGT. CDR3 length: 11 amino acids. The CDR3 coding sequence is TGTGCCAGCAGTCGGGGCCCCGAGCAGTTCTTC. Encoded protein: CASSRGPEQFF.

There are a few counts of this clonotype. The gene calls are TRBV11-2 and TRBJ2-1; the D is unclear. The V gene lost 8 bases and the J gene lost 0 bases, with 14 bases spanning the gap. Germline V gene sequence: CDR1 SGHAT, CDR2 FQNNGV. The CDR3 is made up of 15 amino acids. The CDR3 coding sequence is TGTGCCAGCTCGTCAGGCGAAAGCTCCTACAATGAGCAGTTCTTC. It translates to CASSSGESSYNEQFF.

The rearrangement uses TRBV20-1 and TRBJ2-1; 8 positions agree with TRBD2. The CDR3 contains 16 residues. V was pared by 6 bases and J by 4 bases, with 14 bases of the junction left unmatched. The germline gives CDR1 DFQATT, CDR2 SNEGSKA (reference sequence). The CDR3 protein is CSATSGIITMYNEQFF. CDR3 DNA: TGCAGTGCCACTAGCGGTATAATTACCATGTACAATGAGCAGTTCTTC.

This clonotype has ten or more counts. The chain recombines TRBV5-1 with TRBJ2-1; TRBD2 matches at 8 bases. The germline CDR1 and CDR2 sequences are SGHRS and YFSETQ. J was trimmed by 5 bases and V by 4 bases; bases with no gene match: 11. This CDR3 contains 16 residues. CDR3 nucleotides: TGCGCCAGCAGCGCGAAAGGGCGGGGGGCAAACAATGAGCAGTTCTTC. As protein: CASSAKGRGANNEQFF.

The chain is built from TRBV28 and TRBJ2-2; D may be TRBD1 (6 bases). CDR1 MDHEN and CDR2 SYDVKM come from the germline V gene. V lost 1 base and J lost 3, with 18 bases in between. There are 18 residues in the CDR3. DNA of the CDR3: TGTGCCAGCAGTTTATTCGGCAGGTGGGGGCAGGACACCGGGGAGCTGTTTTTT. Translated: CASSLFGRWGQDTGELFF.

The chain carries TRBV12-3 or TRBV12-4 and TRBJ2-6; 7 nucleotides align to TRBD1. The CDR3 has 17 residues. J gave up 2 bases and V 5 bases, and 9 bases lay outside the gene matches. DNA of the CDR3: TGTGCCAGCAGTCCTACGACAGGGCGGACTGGGGCCAACGTCCTGACTTTC. Translated: CASSPTTGRTGANVLTF.

The gene calls are TRBV19 and TRBJ1-4, with a possible D match to TRBD1 (5 bases). V gave up 5 bases and J gave up 6 bases, with 10 bases separating them. The germline V gene has CDR1 LNHDA and CDR2 SQIVND (reference sequence). The CDR3 has 13 residues. This CDR3 is CASSGTVDEKLFF. The CDR3 DNA is TGTGCCAGTAGTGGGACGGTTGATGAAAAACTGTTTTTT.

V usage is TRBV12-3 or TRBV12-4 and J usage is TRBJ2-7, with 7 bases that match TRBD1. The CDR3 spans 15 residues. V dropped 3 bases and J dropped 0; count of bases not matched to a gene: 5. The CDR3 nucleotides are TGTGCCAGCAGTTTCGGGGCAGGGGGCTCCTACGAGCAGTACTTC. This encodes CASSFGAGGSYEQYF.

This clonotype was picked up a small number of times. The junction differs from germline at one of its ends, possibly a read error. The V gene is TRBV19, the J gene TRBJ2-7, with D maybe TRBD2 (6 bases). The CDR3 extends over 14 amino acids. Germline-derived CDR1 and CDR2 are LNHDA and SQIVND (reference sequence). CDR3 protein: CASSIGTLSYEQYF. CDR3 nucleotides: TGTGCCAGTAGCATAGGGACTCTCTCCTACGAGCAGTACTTC.

This chain joins TRBV10-3 and TRBJ2-1, with a possible D match to TRBD1 (5 bases). V was pared by 5 bases and J by 3 bases, with 8 bases between. The CDR3 sequence is 13 residues long. Germline values: CDR1 ENHRY, CDR2 SYGVKD. The CDR3 spells CAISKTDYNEQFF. The DNA for the CDR3 is TGTGCCATCAGTAAGACAGACTACAATGAGCAGTTCTTC.

The chain employs TRBV16 and TRBJ2-2; 8 bases map to TRBD2. V dropped 4 bases and J dropped 5; count of bases not matched to a gene: 12. The CDR3 loop spans 17 amino acids. Per germline, CDR1 KGHSY and CDR2 FQNENV. In nucleotides, the CDR3 is TGTGCCAGCAGCCCGACCGGGACTAGGAGGGGAACCGGGGAGCTGTTTTTT. Encoded protein: CASSPTGTRRGTGELFF.